This T cell receptor (beta chain) was documented in a study of blood T cell repertoires in COVID-19. Whole-study context: Sources were T cells, B-cell-depleted T cells, or PBMCs; the material itself was cDNA or gDNA.

In the authors' methods: Reference gene primer amplification gave estimated nucleated cell counts. Assay: immunoSEQ multiplex PCR; the TCRdb copy retains only in-frame clones and omits some. Clone size and the V and J calls come from that table; the DNA yielded D and trimming. Here the sample spans more than 200,000 clones, around nine tenths being singletons. The CDR3 has 15 residues. Unmatched junction bases numbered 6, after V lost 6 bases and J lost 2 bases. Germline V gene sequence: CDR1 MNHEY, CDR2 SVGAGI. The clonotype was recovered from a woman aged 55-69 years with acute or convalescent COVID-19. Sequencing was done on a sample of peripheral blood. V is TRBV6-5 and J is TRBJ2-2, with TRBD1 matching over 7 bases. CDR3: CASRRDRVNTGELFF. Here the CDR3 DNA reads TGTGCCAGCAGGAGGGACAGAGTAAACACCGGGGAGCTGTTTTTT.